This TCR beta chain was observed in a study of blood T cell repertoires in COVID-19. Study details: COVID-19 samples from acute and convalescent phases originated in the United States, Italy and Spain. T cells, B-cell-depleted T cells, or PBMCs supplied cDNA or gDNA.

Per the original data handling: Estimation of nucleated cell counts relied on the amplification of reference gene primers. Using immunoSEQ multiplex PCR, the repertoire was profiled, and TCRdb retains in-frame clones only, with some absent. V, J and clone size derive from that table, while D and trimming were established from the DNA sequence. The table shows 150,000 to 200,000 clones, with roughly 90% occurring only once. The V gene's germline CDR1 is LGHDT and CDR2 YNNKEL (reference sequence). Trimming shortened V by 0 bases and J by 0 bases, and 8 bases separated the two germline ends. The CDR3 runs 15 residues.

Specimen: peripheral blood. This clonotype originated in a man in his sixties with active or convalescent COVID-19. The chain links TRBV3-1 (or the pseudogene TRBV3-2) to TRBJ1-2; D is undetermined. The CDR3 DNA sequence: TGTGCCAGCAGCCAAGATAGAGCTACTAACTATGGCTACACCTTC. Translating it yields CASSQDRATNYGYTF.